These T cell receptor beta chains were read from a single sample in a study of blood T cell repertoires in COVID-19. Clones were sequenced by immunoSEQ multiplex PCR, and TCRdb holds only the in-frame ones, with some missing. Here the sample spans more than 350,000 clones, nearly 90% being singletons. The sample comprised PBMCs or T cells enriched from blood (not recorded which). The receptors were sampled from a woman between 18 and 29 years old who had been exposed to COVID-19. Each CDR3 is given with its conserved first and last residue. Each record gives: V gene, clone size, J gene, D gene, CDR3 DNA, CDR3 protein. A D gene is named only where the DNA matches it firmly. Some rows mark clone size as missing; the rest say once, few, many or name a class of expanded clone.

TRBV12-3/TRBV12-4	-	TRBJ1-2	TRBD1	TGTGCCAGCAGTTTGGAGGGGGCACGCGGCTACACCTTC	CASSLEGARGYTF
TRBV27	once	TRBJ1-4	-	TGTGCCAGCAGTTTATCGTCGCTTCCCTTCCGGTCCAATGAAAAACTGTTTTTT	CASSLSSLPFRSNEKLFF
TRBV19	-	TRBJ1-5	-	TGTGCCAGTAGCCTCCGGGGAGCCACTCTTAATCAGCCCCAGCATTTT	CASSLRGATLNQPQHF
TRBV24-1	once	TRBJ2-3	-	TGTGCCACCAGTGACCTGACTGATAGCACAGATACGCAGTATTTT	CATSDLTDSTDTQYF
TRBV19	-	TRBJ1-2	TRBD1	TGTGCCAGTACAGAAGGACAGGGGGCGCCTGGCTACACCTTC	CASTEGQGAPGYTF
TRBV9	-	TRBJ1-3	TRBD1	TGTGCCAGCAGCGTCGGACAGGGAAGAAGCTCTGGAAACACCATATATTTT	CASSVGQGRSSGNTIYF
TRBV4-1	-	TRBJ1-5	TRBD1	TGCGCCAGCAGCCAACTAGGGACAGCTTCTAATCAGCCCCAGCATTTT	CASSQLGTASNQPQHF
TRBV15	-	TRBJ1-5	-	TGTGCCACCAGCTCGGGGTCCAATCAGCCCCAGCATTTT	CATSSGSNQPQHF
TRBV7-2	-	TRBJ1-1	-	TGTGCCAGCAGCTTGAATCAGGGCATGAACACTGAAGCTTTCTTT	CASSLNQGMNTEAFF
TRBV4-3	-	TRBJ1-1	-	TGCGCCAGCAGCCAAGAGGGGAGAGTCCCTTTCTTT	CASSQEGRVPFF
TRBV28	once	TRBJ2-5	TRBD1	TGTGCCAGCAGTCTGGGACAGGGAAGGGGAGAGACCCAGTACTTC	CASSLGQGRGETQYF
TRBV5-5	-	TRBJ2-1	TRBD2	TGTGCCAGCAGCTTTGCACCGGGACTAGTGTCAAATGAGCAGTTCTTC	CASSFAPGLVSNEQFF
TRBV29-1	-	TRBJ1-2	TRBD1	TGCAGCGTTGAGAGACAGGGGTGGGGCTACACCTTC	CSVERQGWGYTF
TRBV9	-	TRBJ1-4	-	TGTGCCAGCAGCGTAGCGGAGAGGGCGAGGGGGGAAAAACTGTTTTTT	CASSVAERARGEKLFF
TRBV5-5	-	TRBJ1-1	TRBD1	TGTGCCAGCAGCTTGCCTGGGGACAGCGCCTGGAACACTGAAGCTTTCTTT	CASSLPGDSAWNTEAFF
TRBV29-1	-	TRBJ1-2	-	TGCAGCGTTGAAGATCGGAAAGTGCGGGGTAACTATGGCTACACCTTC	CSVEDRKVRGNYGYTF
TRBV11-2	-	TRBJ1-3	TRBD1	TGTGCCAGCAGCTTAGGGAGAAGGGGGACAGCTACAAACACCATATATTTT	CASSLGRRGTATNTIYF
TRBV28	-	TRBJ2-5	TRBD1	TGTGCCAGCAGTTCACCTAAGGACAGGGGAGCAGAGACCCAGTACTTC	CASSSPKDRGAETQYF
TRBV19	-	TRBJ2-3	-	TGTGCCAGTAGTATCGAACAGGGTTTAGGGACAGATACGCAGTATTTT	CASSIEQGLGTDTQYF
TRBV5-1	-	TRBJ1-2	-	TGCGCCAGCAGCTCGGCGGGAGGCAACTATGGCTACACCTTC	CASSSAGGNYGYTF
TRBV7-2	-	TRBJ2-5	-	TGTGCCAGCAGCTATACAGGGACCCAAGAGACCCAGTACTTC	CASSYTGTQETQYF
TRBV12-3/TRBV12-4	-	TRBJ1-2	-	TGTGCCAGCAGTTTGAAGACAGAGATTGGCTACACCTTC	CASSLKTEIGYTF
TRBV29-1	-	TRBJ1-1	TRBD1	TGCAGCGTTAGGGGAGACAGGGGCGACACTGAAGCTTTCTTT	CSVRGDRGDTEAFF
TRBV5-1	-	TRBJ2-3	-	TGCGCCAGCAGCTTGGCCACGGGAACAGATACGCAGTATTTT	CASSLATGTDTQYF
TRBV7-8	-	TRBJ1-5	-	TGTGCCAGCAGCTTATCGGAGGCCTTTTCCGATCAGCCCCAGCATTTT	CASSLSEAFSDQPQHF
TRBV19	once	TRBJ2-3	-	TGTGCCAGTAGTATAGGACGCGGGCGGGGAACTAGCACAGATACGCAGTATTTT	CASSIGRGRGTSTDTQYF
TRBV15	-	TRBJ2-7	-	TGTGCCACCAGCACAGAGACAGACTCCTACGAGCAGTACTTC	CATSTETDSYEQYF
TRBV28	once	TRBJ1-2	-	TGTGCCAGCAGTTTGCCAGGGTTCTATGGCTACACCTTC	CASSLPGFYGYTF
TRBV18	-	TRBJ1-6	-	TGTGCCAGCTCACCAGACCTAACGCGGGTTCGGTCACCCCTCCACTTT	CASSPDLTRVRSPLHF
TRBV25-1	-	TRBJ1-5	-	TGTGCCAGCAGTGGACACCCGAATCAGCCCCAGCATTTT	CASSGHPNQPQHF